This T cell receptor (beta chain) was recovered during a study of shared clonotypes between healthy human individuals. At the level of the study: The study drew on two women and a few men aged 18 to 49 as donors.

The V gene's germline CDR1 is LNHDA and CDR2 SQIVND (reference sequence). The CDR3 covers 15 residues. Losses at the gene ends were 4 bases for V and 5 bases for J; bases not matched to a gene: 6. Sorted-subset replicate PCRs used roughly 210 ng of genomic DNA. This amount corresponded to about 30,000 T cell genomes. The protocol was immunoSEQ multiplex PCR, while the TCRdb copy is restricted to in-frame clones and leaves out a portion. The data hold more than 1 million clones, with 70% to 80% observed a single time. The sample consisted of memory CD4+ T cells from PBMCs. Subset defined: CD45RA-negative fraction. This TCR derives from a man aged 18 to 29 in good health. Some clones in this sample may be carry-over from other donors' samples. The chain couples TRBV19 to TRBJ2-2; 8 bases line up with TRBD1. CDR3 region: CASSTDRGGTGELFF. In DNA form, the CDR3 reads TGTGCCAGTAGTACAGACAGGGGAGGTACCGGGGAGCTGTTTTTT.